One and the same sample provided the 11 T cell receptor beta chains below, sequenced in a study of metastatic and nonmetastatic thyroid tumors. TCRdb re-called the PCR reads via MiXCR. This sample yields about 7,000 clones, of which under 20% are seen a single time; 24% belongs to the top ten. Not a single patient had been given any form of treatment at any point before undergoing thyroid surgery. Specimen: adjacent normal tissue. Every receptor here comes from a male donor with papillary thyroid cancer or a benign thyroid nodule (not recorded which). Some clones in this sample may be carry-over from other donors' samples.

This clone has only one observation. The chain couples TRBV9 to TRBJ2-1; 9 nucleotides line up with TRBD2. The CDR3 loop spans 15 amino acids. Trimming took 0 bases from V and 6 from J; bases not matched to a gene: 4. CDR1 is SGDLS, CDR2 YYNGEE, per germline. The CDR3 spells CASSVGLAGANEQFF. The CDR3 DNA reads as TGTGCCAGCAGCGTAGGATTAGCGGGAGCCAATGAGCAGTTCTTC. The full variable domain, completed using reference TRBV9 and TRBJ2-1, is DSGVTQTPKHLITATGQRVTLRCSPRSGDLSVYWYQQSLDQGLQFLIQYYNGEERAKGNILERFSAQQFPDLHSELNLSSLELGDSALYFCASSVGLAGANEQFFGPGTRLTVL.

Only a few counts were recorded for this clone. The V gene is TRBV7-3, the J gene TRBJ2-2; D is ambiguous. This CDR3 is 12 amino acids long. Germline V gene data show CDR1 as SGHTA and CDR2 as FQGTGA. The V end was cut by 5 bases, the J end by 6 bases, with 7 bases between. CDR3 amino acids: CASSRDSGELFF. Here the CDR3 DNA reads TGTGCCAGCAGCCGAGACTCCGGGGAGCTGTTTTTT.

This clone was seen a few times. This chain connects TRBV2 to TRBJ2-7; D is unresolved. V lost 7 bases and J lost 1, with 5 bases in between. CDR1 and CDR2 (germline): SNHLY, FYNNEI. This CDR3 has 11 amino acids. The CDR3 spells CASITSYEQYF. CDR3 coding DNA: TGTGCCAGCATCACATCCTACGAGCAGTACTTC.

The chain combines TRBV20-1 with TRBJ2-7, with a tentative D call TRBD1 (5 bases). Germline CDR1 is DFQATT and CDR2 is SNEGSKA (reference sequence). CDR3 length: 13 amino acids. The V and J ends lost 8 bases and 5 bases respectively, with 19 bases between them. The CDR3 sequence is CSPTGYGRDEQYV. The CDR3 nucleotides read TGCAGTCCCACCGGCTATGGCAGGGACGAGCAGTACGTC.

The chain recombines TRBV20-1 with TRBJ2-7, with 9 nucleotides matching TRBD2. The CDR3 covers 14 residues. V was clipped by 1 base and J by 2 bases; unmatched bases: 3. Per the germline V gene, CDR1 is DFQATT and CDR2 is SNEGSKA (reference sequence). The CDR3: CSARVLAGPYEQYV. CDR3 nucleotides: TGCAGTGCTAGAGTTCTAGCGGGGCCCTACGAGCAGTACGTC.

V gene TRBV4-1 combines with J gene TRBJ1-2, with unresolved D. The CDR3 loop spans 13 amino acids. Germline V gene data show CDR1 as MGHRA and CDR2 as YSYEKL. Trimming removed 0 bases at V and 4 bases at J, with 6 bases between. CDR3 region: CASSQEALYGYTF. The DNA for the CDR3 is TGCGCCAGCAGCCAAGAGGCGCTCTATGGCTACACCTTC.

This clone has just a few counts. CDR3 sequence (DNA): TGTGCCAGCAGATCACAGGGTGTGGAGACCCAGTACTTC. Its protein product is CASRSQGVETQYF. This chain joins TRBV11-1 and TRBJ2-5; D is possibly TRBD1 (6 bases). The germline V gene encodes CDR1 SGHAT and CDR2 FQDESV (reference sequence). The V end was cut by 6 bases, the J end by 5 bases, with 13 bases between. This CDR3 contains 13 residues.

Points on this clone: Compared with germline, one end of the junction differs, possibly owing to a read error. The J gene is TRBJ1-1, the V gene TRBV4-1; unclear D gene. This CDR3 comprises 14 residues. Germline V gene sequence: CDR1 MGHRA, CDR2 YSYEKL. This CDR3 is CASIGSGQNAEAFF. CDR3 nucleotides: TGCGCCAGCATCGGTAGTGGGCAGAACGCTGAAGCTTTCTTT.

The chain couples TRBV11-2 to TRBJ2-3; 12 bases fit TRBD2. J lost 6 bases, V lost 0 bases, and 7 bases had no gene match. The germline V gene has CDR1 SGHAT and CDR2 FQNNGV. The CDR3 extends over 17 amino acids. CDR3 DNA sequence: TGTGCCAGCAGCTTAGATGGGCTAGCGGGGGGGTTGGATACGCAGTATTTT. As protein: CASSLDGLAGGLDTQYF.

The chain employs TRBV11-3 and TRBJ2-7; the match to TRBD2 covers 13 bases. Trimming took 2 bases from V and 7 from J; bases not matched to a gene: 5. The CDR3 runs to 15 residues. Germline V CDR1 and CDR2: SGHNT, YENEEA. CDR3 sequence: CASSLRLAGGSEQYF. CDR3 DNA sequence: TGTGCCAGCAGCTTAAGACTAGCGGGAGGTAGTGAGCAGTACTTC. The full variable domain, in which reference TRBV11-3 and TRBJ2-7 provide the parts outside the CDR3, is EAGVVQSPRYKIIEKKQPVAFWCNPISGHNTLYWYLQNLGQGPELLIRYENEEAVDDSQLPKDRFSAERLKGVDSTLKIQPAELGDSAVYLCASSLRLAGGSEQYFGPGTRLTVT.

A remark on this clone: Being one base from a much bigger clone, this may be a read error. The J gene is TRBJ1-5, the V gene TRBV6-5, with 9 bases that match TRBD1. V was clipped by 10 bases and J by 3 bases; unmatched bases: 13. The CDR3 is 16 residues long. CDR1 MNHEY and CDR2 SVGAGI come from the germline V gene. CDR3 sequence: CANSRAGTGPNQPQHF. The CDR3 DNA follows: TGTGCCAACAGCCGCGCCGGGACAGGGCCCAATCAGCCCCAGCATTTT.